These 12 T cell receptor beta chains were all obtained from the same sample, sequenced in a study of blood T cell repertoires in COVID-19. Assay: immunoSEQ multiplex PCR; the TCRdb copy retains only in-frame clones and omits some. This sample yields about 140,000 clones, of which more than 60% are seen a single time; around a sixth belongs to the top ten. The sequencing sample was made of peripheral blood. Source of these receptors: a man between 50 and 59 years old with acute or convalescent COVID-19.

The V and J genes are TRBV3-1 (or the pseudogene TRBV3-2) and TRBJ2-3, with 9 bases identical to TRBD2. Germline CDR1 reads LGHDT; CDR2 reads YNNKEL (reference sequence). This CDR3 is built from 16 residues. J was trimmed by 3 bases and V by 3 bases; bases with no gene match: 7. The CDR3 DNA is TGTGCCAGCAGCCACCGCGGGGGGGCCCGGACAGATACGCAGTATTTT. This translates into CASSHRGGARTDTQYF.

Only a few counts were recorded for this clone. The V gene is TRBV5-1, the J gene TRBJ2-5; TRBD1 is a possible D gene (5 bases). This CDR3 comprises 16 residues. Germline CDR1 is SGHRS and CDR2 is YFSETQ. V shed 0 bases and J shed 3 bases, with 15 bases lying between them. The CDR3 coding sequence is TGCGCCAGCAGCTTGGAAGGGGCTTTTAATAAAGAGACCCAGTACTTC. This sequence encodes CASSLEGAFNKETQYF. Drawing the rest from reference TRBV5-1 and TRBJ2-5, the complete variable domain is KAGVTQTPRYLIKTRGQQVTLSCSPISGHRSVSWYQQTPGQGLQFLFEYFSETQRNKGNFPGRFSGRQFSNSRSEMNVSTLELGDSALYLCASSLEGAFNKETQYFGPGTRLLVL.

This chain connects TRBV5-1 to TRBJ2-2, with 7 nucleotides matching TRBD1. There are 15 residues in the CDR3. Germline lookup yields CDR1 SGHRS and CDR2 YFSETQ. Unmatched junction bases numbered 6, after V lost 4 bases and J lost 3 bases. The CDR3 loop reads CASSTLTGDTGELFF. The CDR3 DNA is TGCGCCAGCAGCACACTCACAGGGGACACCGGGGAGCTGTTTTTT.

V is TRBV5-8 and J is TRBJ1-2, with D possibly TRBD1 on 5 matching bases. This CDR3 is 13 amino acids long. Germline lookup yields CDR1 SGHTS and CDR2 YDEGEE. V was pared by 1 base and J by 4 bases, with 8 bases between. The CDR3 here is CASSLLDSYGYTF. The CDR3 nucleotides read TGTGCCAGCAGCTTGCTTGACAGCTATGGCTACACCTTC.

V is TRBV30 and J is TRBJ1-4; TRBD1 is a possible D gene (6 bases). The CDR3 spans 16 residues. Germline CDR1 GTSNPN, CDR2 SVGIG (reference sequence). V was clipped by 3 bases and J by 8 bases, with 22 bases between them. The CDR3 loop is CAWSPFGQGITEKLFF. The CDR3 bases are TGTGCCTGGAGCCCTTTTGGGCAGGGGATAACAGAAAAACTGTTTTTT.

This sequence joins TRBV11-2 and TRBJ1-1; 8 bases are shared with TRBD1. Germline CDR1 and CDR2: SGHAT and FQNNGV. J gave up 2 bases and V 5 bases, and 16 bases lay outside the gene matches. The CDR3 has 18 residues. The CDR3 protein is CASSTKIGQGAGNTEAFF. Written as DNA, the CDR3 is TGTGCCAGCAGCACAAAGATCGGTCAGGGGGCAGGAAACACTGAAGCTTTCTTT.

DNA of the CDR3: TGTGCCAGCTCACCACCGGACGGGGGGGCCGTCGAGCAGTACTTC. Its translation is CASSPPDGGAVEQYF. V and J are TRBV18 and TRBJ2-7, with TRBD2 identical over 8 bases. Trimming cost V 0 bases and J 6 bases; bases outside gene matches: 7. The CDR3 length is 15 residues. From germline, CDR1 is KGHSH and CDR2 LQKENI.

DNA for the CDR3: TGCAGCGTTGAAGATGTGGCAGGGCTGACCGGGGAGCTGTTTTTT. Residues: CSVEDVAGLTGELFF. The chain recombines TRBV29-1 with TRBJ2-2, with TRBD1 as a possible D gene (5 bases). V was shortened by 0 bases and J by 5 bases, with 13 bases between the two germline ends. This CDR3 region has 15 residues. Germline lookup yields CDR1 SQVTM and CDR2 ANQGSEA.

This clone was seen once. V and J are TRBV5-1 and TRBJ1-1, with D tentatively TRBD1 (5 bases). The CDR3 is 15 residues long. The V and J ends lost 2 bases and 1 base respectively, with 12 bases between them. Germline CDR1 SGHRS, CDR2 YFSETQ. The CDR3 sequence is CASSFLGAANTEAFF. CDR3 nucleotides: TGCGCCAGCAGCTTTCTTGGGGCAGCGAACACTGAAGCTTTCTTT.

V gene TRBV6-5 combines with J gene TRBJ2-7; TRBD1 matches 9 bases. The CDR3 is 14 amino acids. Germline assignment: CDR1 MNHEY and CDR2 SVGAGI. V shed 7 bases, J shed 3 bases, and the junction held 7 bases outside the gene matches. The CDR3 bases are TGTGCCAGCAAGAGGACAGGGGCAAGCTACGAGCAGTACTTC. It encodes CASKRTGASYEQYF.

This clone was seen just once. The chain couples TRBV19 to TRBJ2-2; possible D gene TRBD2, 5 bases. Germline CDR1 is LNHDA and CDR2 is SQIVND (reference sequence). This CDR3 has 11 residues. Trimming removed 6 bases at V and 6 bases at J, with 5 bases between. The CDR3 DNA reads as TGTGCCAGTAGGAGGGCCGGGGAGCTGTTTTTT. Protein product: CASRRAGELFF. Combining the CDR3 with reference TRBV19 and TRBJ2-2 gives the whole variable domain DGGITQSPKYLFRKEGQNVTLSCEQNLNHDAMYWYRQDPGQGLRLIYYSQIVNDFQKGDIAEGYSVSREKKESFPLTVTSAQKNPTAFYLCASRRAGELFFGEGSRLTVL.

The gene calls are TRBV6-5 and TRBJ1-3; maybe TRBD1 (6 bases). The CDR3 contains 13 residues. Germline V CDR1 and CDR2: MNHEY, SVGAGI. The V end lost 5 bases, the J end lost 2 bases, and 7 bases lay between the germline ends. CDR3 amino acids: CASSTGPGNTIYF. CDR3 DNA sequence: TGTGCCAGCAGTACAGGGCCTGGAAACACCATATATTTT.